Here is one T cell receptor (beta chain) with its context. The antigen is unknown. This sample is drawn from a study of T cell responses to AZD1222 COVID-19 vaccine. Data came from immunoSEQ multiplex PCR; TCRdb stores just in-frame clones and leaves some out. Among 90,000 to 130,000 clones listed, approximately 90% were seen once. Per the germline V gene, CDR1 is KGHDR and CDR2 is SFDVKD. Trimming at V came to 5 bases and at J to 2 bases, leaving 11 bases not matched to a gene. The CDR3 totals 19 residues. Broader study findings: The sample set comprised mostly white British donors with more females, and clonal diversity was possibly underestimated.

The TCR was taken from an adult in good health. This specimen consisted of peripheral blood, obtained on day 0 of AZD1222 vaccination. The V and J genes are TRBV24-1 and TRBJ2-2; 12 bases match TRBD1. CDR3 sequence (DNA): TGTGCCACCAGTGGCCTAGCCAGGGACAGGGGGCTTAACACCGGGGAGCTGTTTTTT. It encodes CATSGLARDRGLNTGELFF.